Listed here are 20 T cell receptor beta chains from one sample, sequenced in a study of early T cells in non-severe SARS-CoV-2 infection. MiXCR was run by TCRdb on the 5' RACE reads, yielding one entry per CDR3 protein. The sample comprises 70,000 or so distinct CDR3 sequences, 12% of which are singletons, and over 0.95% rests with the top ten. The specimen was whole blood. The source of these receptors is an adult who was a healthcare worker with PCR-confirmed SARS-CoV-2 infection or an uninfected control (not recorded which).

The sample holds many counts of this clonotype. The rearrangement uses TRBV29-1 and TRBJ2-1, with 11 bases identical to TRBD2. CDR3 length: 16 amino acids. Germline CDR1 SQVTM, CDR2 ANQGSEA. V dropped 2 bases and J dropped 8; count of bases not matched to a gene: 11. The CDR3 region is CSVESLAGAGIDEQFF. The DNA of the CDR3 is TGCAGCGTTGAATCACTAGCGGGAGCTGGGATCGATGAGCAGTTCTTC.

This clonotype was counted ten times or more. The chain has TRBV28 and TRBJ2-1; TRBD2 agrees at 9 bases. The V and J ends lost 2 bases and 7 bases, in that order; junction bases with no gene match: 9. The V gene's germline CDR1 is MDHEN and CDR2 SYDVKM. There are 16 residues in the CDR3. The CDR3 bases are TGTGCCAGCAGTTTACGTGGCGGGAGGGCGGTGAATGAGCAGTTCTTC. Its protein is CASSLRGGRAVNEQFF.

This clonotype showed up many times. CDR3 residues: CASSLGEADYEQYF. The CDR3 DNA reads TGTGCCAGCAGTTTAGGGGAAGCAGACTACGAGCAGTACTTC. The J gene is TRBJ2-7, the V gene TRBV27, with D unresolved. The CDR3 has 14 amino acids. V was clipped by 2 bases and J by 3 bases, with 11 bases between them. Per germline, CDR1 MNHEY and CDR2 SMNVEV (reference sequence).

This clonotype was counted at least ten times. This chain links TRBV12-3 or TRBV12-4 with TRBJ2-4; 9 nucleotides match TRBD1. CDR3 length equals 14 residues. The ends lost 8 bases at V and 5 bases at J; junction bases unmatched: 7. The CDR3 spells CASRTGEGENIQYF. The CDR3 DNA sequence: TGTGCCAGCCGGACAGGGGAAGGGGAAAACATTCAGTACTTC.

This clonotype was recorded at least ten times. The chain is built from TRBV28 and TRBJ2-7, with TRBD2 identical over 7 bases. The J segment lost 5 bases and the V segment lost 6 bases, leaving 10 bases of the junction unmatched. The V gene's germline CDR1 is MDHEN and CDR2 SYDVKM. The CDR3 sequence is 14 residues long. CDR3 loop: CASSLIGGENEQYF. The CDR3, as DNA: TGTGCCAGCAGCCTGATTGGGGGGGAGAACGAGCAGTACTTC.

In this sample, this clonotype turned up many times. The chain links TRBV20-1 to TRBJ1-5, with D possibly TRBD1 on 6 matching bases. Germline V gene data show CDR1 as DFQATT and CDR2 as SNEGSKA (reference sequence). V lost 0 bases, J lost 0 bases, and 18 bases lay in between. This CDR3 has 18 residues. CDR3 in amino acids: CSARDLGGIGHSNQPQHF. CDR3 DNA: TGCAGTGCTAGAGATTTAGGGGGAATAGGCCATAGCAATCAGCCCCAGCATTTT.

In this sample, this clonotype turned up many times. CDR3 DNA: TGTGCCAGCAGTTTATCGGGGGGGGAGCAGTACTTC. Protein product: CASSLSGGEQYF. This chain connects TRBV12-3 or TRBV12-4 to TRBJ2-7, with 8 positions matching TRBD2. V shed 2 bases and J 7 bases; nucleotides not matched to a gene: 1. The CDR3 consists of 12 residues.

This clonotype was observed at least ten times. The V gene is TRBV6-6, the J gene TRBJ2-1; 12 nucleotides agree with TRBD2. Germline loops: CDR1 MNHNY, CDR2 SVGAGI (reference sequence). The ends lost 5 bases at V and 2 bases at J; junction bases unmatched: 4. The CDR3 has 16 residues. CDR3 bases: TGTGCCAGCAGTCCCGGACTAGCGGGACCCTACAATGAGCAGTTCTTC. It yields the protein CASSPGLAGPYNEQFF.

This clonotype was picked up many times. The genes are TRBV5-1 and TRBJ2-5, with D tentatively TRBD2 (5 bases). Germline lookup yields CDR1 SGHRS and CDR2 YFSETQ. V was cut by 0 bases and J by 5 bases, with 17 bases left in between. This CDR3 comprises 16 residues. CDR3 amino acids: CASSLEGSNRGETQYF. CDR3 nucleotides: TGCGCCAGCAGCTTGGAAGGCAGCAATCGCGGGGAGACCCAGTACTTC.

The table lists this clonotype with many counts. This chain joins TRBV18 and TRBJ1-1; D ambiguous. V lost 2 bases and J 1 base, leaving 8 bases between the germline ends. The length of the CDR3 is 14 residues. Per the germline V gene, CDR1 is KGHSH and CDR2 is LQKENI. The CDR3 region has the DNA TGTGCCAGCTCACCAATTAGAAAGAACACTGAAGCTTTCTTT. Protein product: CASSPIRKNTEAFF.

The V call is TRBV29-1, the J call TRBJ2-6; no firm D call. The CDR3 has 13 amino acids. Germline CDR1 and CDR2: SQVTM and ANQGSEA. V was trimmed by 2 bases and J by 0 bases, leaving 2 bases between them. The DNA for the CDR3 is TGCAGCGTTGAAAACTCTGGGGCCAACGTCCTGACTTTC. This encodes CSVENSGANVLTF. Full variable domain (rest looked up from reference TRBV29-1 and TRBJ2-6): SAVISQKPSRDICQRGTSLTIQCQVDSQVTMMFWYRQQPGQSLTLIATANQGSEATYESGFVIDKFPISRPNLTFSTLTVSNMSPEDSSIYLCSVENSGANVLTFGAGSRLTVL.

There are many counts of this clonotype. The V and J genes are TRBV29-1 and TRBJ1-1; D is unresolved. V lost 1 base and J lost 7, with 10 bases in between. Germline assignment: CDR1 SQVTM and CDR2 ANQGSEA. This CDR3 region has 12 residues. CDR3 sequence reads: CSVEGGSDEAFF. DNA for the CDR3: TGCAGCGTTGAAGGAGGGAGCGATGAAGCTTTCTTT.

This clonotype was seen more than once but under ten times. The junction departs from germline at one end; a sequencing error may be responsible. V gene TRBV27 combines with J gene TRBJ2-2, with TRBD1 matching over 10 bases. Germline loops: CDR1 MNHEY, CDR2 SMNVEV (reference sequence). The CDR3 sequence is 16 residues long. The CDR3 loop reads CTSSFPRTGGTGELFF. Here the CDR3 DNA reads TGTACCAGCAGTTTCCCGCGGACAGGGGGCACCGGGGAGCTGTTTTTT.

This clonotype was observed at least ten times. This chain uses TRBV2 with TRBJ2-1, with 10 bases fitting TRBD1. The CDR3 has 14 residues. After removal of 8 bases from V and 5 bases from J, the junction contained 6 bases not matched to a gene. Germline values: CDR1 SNHLY, CDR2 FYNNEI. In nucleotides, the CDR3 is TGTGCCAGCCTAGACAGGGGGCCGAACAATGAGCAGTTCTTC. Its protein is CASLDRGPNNEQFF.

The sample holds many counts of this clonotype. CDR3: CSAPRDGAHEQYF. The CDR3 DNA reads as TGCAGTGCTCCCCGTGACGGGGCCCACGAGCAGTACTTC. The chain joins TRBV20-1 to TRBJ2-7; D may correspond to TRBD1 or TRBD2 (5 bases each). Germline CDR1 and CDR2: DFQATT and SNEGSKA (reference sequence). The V gene lost 5 bases and the J gene lost 5 bases, with 16 bases spanning the gap. This CDR3 has 13 amino acids.

This clonotype was detected ten times or more. The chain employs TRBV6-6 and TRBJ1-6; 7 nucleotides align to TRBD1. Germline trimming cut 6 bases from V and 6 bases from J; bases unmatched to any gene: 17. The CDR3 consists of 18 residues. In germline, CDR1 is MNHNY, CDR2 SVGAGI (reference sequence). The CDR3 protein is CASSLTGITDYLNSPLHF. The CDR3 nucleotides read TGTGCCAGCAGCCTGACAGGGATTACCGACTACCTTAATTCACCCCTCCACTTT.

The J gene is TRBJ2-5, the V gene TRBV4-3; TRBD2 agrees at 15 bases. V lost 2 bases and J lost 5; bases outside the gene matches: 9. The CDR3 sequence is 18 residues long. CDR1 and CDR2 from the germline V gene are LGHNA and YSLEER. CDR3 sequence reads: CASSQLSGLAGGRETQYF. The CDR3 region has the DNA TGCGCCAGCAGCCAATTGTCCGGACTAGCGGGAGGGCGTGAGACCCAGTACTTC.

Here the CDR3 DNA reads TGTGCCAGCAGCTTGTGGGTTGAAGCTTTCTTT. Its protein is CASSLWVEAFF. The chain is built from TRBV5-5 and TRBJ1-1; the D is unclear. There are 11 residues in the CDR3. Between the trimmed V and J ends, which lost 1 base and 7 bases, there was a span of 5 bases. CDR1 is SGHKS and CDR2 is YYEKEE in the germline V gene (reference sequence).

In this sample, this clonotype turned up many times. The rearrangement links TRBV28 to TRBJ2-1; 8 bases line up with TRBD2. This CDR3 is 14 amino acids long. Trimming cost V 8 bases and J 2 bases; bases outside gene matches: 5. The germline V gene has CDR1 MDHEN and CDR2 SYDVKM. The CDR3 coding sequence is TGTGCCAGCCGTCAACTAGCGGCCTACAATGAGCAGTTCTTC. Amino acid sequence: CASRQLAAYNEQFF. Full variable domain (remainder filled in from reference TRBV28 and TRBJ2-1): DVKVTQSSRYLVKRTGEKVFLECVQDMDHENMFWYRQDPGLGLRLIYFSYDVKMKEKGDIPEGYSVSREKKERFSLILESASTNQTSMYLCASRQLAAYNEQFFGPGTRLTVL.

This clonotype was picked up many times. This chain links TRBV28 with TRBJ2-2; no reliable D call. Germline V gene lookup returns CDR1 MDHEN and CDR2 SYDVKM. This CDR3 has 13 amino acids. V lost 7 bases and J 5 bases, leaving 11 bases between the germline ends. CDR3 sequence reads: CASTTSGTGELFF. The CDR3 DNA reads as TGTGCCAGCACCACTTCTGGGACCGGGGAGCTGTTTTTT.